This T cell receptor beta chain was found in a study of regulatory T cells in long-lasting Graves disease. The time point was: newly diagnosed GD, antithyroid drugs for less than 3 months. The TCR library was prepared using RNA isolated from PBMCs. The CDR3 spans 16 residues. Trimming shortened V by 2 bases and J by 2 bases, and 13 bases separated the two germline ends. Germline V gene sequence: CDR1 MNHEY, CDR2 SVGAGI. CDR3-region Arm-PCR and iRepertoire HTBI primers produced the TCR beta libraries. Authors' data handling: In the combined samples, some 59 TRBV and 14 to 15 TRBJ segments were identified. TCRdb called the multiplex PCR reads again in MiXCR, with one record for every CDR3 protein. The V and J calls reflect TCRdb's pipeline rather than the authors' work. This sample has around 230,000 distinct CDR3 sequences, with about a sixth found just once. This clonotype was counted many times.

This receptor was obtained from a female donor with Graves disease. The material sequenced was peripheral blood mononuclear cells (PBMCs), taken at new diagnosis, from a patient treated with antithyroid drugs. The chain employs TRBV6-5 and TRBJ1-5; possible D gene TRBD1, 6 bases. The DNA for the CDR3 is TGTGCCAGCAGTTACCTTCTGGGGGCGGGCAATCAGCCCCAGCATTTT. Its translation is CASSYLLGAGNQPQHF.